The 7 T cell receptor beta chains given below trace back to one sample, sequenced in a study of OX40 agonist ivuxolimab in advanced cancers. Sequenced by immunoSEQ multiplex PCR; TCRdb stores in-frame clones only, minus some. The table includes 50,000 to 70,000 clones, about four fifths detected once. Sequencing used CD4+ or CD8+ T cells sorted from blood, obtained in a trial of the OX40 agonist ivuxolimab. The origin of the receptors is an adult with an advanced solid tumor such as melanoma, head and neck, liver or kidney cancer.

The gene calls are TRBV4-1 and TRBJ1-2; TRBD1 aligns across 10 bases. CDR3 size: 15 residues. Germline V gene sequence: CDR1 MGHRA, CDR2 YSYEKL. With V trimmed by 3 bases and J by 7 bases, 8 bases remained unmatched. The CDR3 here is CASSHQDRGSGGYTF. CDR3 sequence (DNA): TGCGCCAGCAGCCACCAGGACAGGGGGTCGGGTGGCTACACCTTC.

The genes are TRBV2 and TRBJ1-5; TRBD1 might be the D (5 bases). The CDR3 covers 15 residues. Germline V gene lookup returns CDR1 SNHLY and CDR2 FYNNEI. Trimming removed 7 bases at V and 2 bases at J, with 15 bases between. CDR3 DNA sequence: TGTGCCAGCAAGCAAGGGGTCTCAGGCAATCAGCCCCAGCATTTT. Translated: CASKQGVSGNQPQHF.

V gene TRBV7-8 combines with J gene TRBJ2-2; D is unclear. Germline V CDR1 and CDR2: SGHVS, FQNEAQ. The CDR3 loop spans 14 amino acids. Trimming removed 4 bases from V and 1 base from J, with 7 bases in between. The CDR3 DNA is TGTGCCAGCAGCTCTAAGCGGAACACCGGGGAGCTGTTTTTT. Translation: CASSSKRNTGELFF.

The CDR3 region is CAWRHMNTEAFF. CDR3 DNA: TGTGCCTGGAGACATATGAACACTGAAGCTTTCTTT. The chain carries TRBV30 and TRBJ1-1; D is uncertain. The length of the CDR3 is 12 residues. V lost 3 bases to trimming and J lost 0 bases, with 5 bases between them. CDR1 is GTSNPN and CDR2 is SVGIG in the germline V gene (reference sequence).

Worth noting for this clone: At one boundary the junction diverges from the germline segment, which might be a read error. The genes are TRBV2 and TRBJ1-1; D is perhaps TRBD1 (5 bases). Germline loops: CDR1 SNHLY, CDR2 FYNNEI. This CDR3 is 13 amino acids long. DNA of the CDR3: TGTGCCAGCTGTGAAGGGGTCTACACTGAAGCTTTCTTT. Its translation is CASCEGVYTEAFF.

The J gene is TRBJ2-5, the V gene TRBV4-1; D tentatively reads TRBD1 or TRBD2 (5 bases each). V was pared by 4 bases and J by 2 bases, with 14 bases between. Germline V CDR1 and CDR2: MGHRA, YSYEKL. This CDR3 spans 15 amino acids. In DNA form, the CDR3 reads TGCGCCAGCAGCCCGAACCGGGACGTACAAGAGACCCAGTACTTC. The encoded protein is CASSPNRDVQETQYF.

The chain is built from TRBV9 and TRBJ1-1; D may be TRBD1 (6 bases). V was pared by 6 bases and J by 4 bases, with 16 bases between. CDR1 and CDR2 (germline): SGDLS, YYNGEE. The CDR3 length is 14 residues. CDR3 in amino acids: CASTRQVGFTEAFF. The CDR3 DNA follows: TGTGCCAGCACCCGACAGGTTGGGTTCACTGAAGCTTTCTTT.